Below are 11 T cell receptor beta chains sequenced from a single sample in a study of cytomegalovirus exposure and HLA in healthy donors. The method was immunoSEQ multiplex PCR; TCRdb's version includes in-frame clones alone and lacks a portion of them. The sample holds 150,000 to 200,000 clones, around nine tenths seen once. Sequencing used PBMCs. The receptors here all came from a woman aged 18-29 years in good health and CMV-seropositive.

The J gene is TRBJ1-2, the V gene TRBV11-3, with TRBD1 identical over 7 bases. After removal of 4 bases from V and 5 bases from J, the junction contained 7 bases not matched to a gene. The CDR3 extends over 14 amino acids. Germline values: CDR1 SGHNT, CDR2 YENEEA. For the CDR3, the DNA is TGTGCCAGCAGCTCCGGGACAGTCCTTTATGGCTACACCTTC. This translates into CASSSGTVLYGYTF.

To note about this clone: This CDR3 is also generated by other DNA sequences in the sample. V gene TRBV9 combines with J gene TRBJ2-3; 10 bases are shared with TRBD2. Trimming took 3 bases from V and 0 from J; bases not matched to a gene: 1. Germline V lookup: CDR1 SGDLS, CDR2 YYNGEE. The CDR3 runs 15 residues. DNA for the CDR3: TGTGCCAGCAGCGGGACTAGCGGTAGCACAGATACGCAGTATTTT. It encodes CASSGTSGSTDTQYF.

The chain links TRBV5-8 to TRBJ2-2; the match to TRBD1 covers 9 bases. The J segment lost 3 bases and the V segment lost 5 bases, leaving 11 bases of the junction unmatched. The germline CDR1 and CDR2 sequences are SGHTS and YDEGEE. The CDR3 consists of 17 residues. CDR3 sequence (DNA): TGTGCCAGCAGACGGGGGACAGGGACTTTGGACACCGGGGAGCTGTTTTTT. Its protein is CASRRGTGTLDTGELFF.

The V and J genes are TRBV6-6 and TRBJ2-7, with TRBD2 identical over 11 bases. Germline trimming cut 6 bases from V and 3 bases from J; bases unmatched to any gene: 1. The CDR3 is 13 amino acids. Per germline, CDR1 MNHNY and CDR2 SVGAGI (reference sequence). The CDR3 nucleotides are TGTGCCAGCAGGGGGACTAGCGGCTACGAGCAGTACTTC. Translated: CASRGTSGYEQYF.

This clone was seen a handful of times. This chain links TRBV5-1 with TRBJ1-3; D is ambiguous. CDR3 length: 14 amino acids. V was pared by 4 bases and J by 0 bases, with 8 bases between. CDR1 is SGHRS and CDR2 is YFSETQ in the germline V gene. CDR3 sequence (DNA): TGCGCCAGCAGCGAGGCGAGCTCTGGAAACACCATATATTTT. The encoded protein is CASSEASSGNTIYF.

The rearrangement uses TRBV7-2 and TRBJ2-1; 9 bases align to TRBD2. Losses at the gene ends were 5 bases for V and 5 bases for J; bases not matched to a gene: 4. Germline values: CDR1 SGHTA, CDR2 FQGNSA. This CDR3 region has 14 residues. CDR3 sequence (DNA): TGTGCCAGCAGCAGGGGACTAGCTAACAATGAGCAGTTCTTC. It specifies CASSRGLANNEQFF.

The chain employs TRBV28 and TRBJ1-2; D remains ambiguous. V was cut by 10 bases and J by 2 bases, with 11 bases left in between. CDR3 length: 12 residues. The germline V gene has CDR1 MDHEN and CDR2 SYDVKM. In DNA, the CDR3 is TGTGCCATTACTTCGCCCAACTATGGCTACACCTTC. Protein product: CAITSPNYGYTF.

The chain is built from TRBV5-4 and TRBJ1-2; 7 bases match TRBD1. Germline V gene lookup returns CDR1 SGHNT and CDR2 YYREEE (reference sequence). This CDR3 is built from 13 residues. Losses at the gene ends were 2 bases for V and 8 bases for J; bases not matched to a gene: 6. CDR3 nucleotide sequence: TGTGCCAGCAGCTTCGACAGGGCGGCGGGCTACACCTTC. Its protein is CASSFDRAAGYTF.

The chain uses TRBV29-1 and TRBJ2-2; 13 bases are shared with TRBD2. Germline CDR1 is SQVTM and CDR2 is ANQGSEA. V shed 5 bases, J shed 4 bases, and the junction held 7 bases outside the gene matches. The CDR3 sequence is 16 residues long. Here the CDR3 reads CSVRGLAGMGTGELFF. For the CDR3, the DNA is TGCAGCGTTAGGGGACTAGCGGGAATGGGCACCGGGGAGCTGTTTTTT.

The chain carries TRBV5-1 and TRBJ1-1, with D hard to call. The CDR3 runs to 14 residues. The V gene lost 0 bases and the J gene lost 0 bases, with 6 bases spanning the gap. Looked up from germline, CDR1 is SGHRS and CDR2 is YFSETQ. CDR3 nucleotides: TGCGCCAGCAGCTTGGGGACTTTGAACACTGAAGCTTTCTTT. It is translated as CASSLGTLNTEAFF.

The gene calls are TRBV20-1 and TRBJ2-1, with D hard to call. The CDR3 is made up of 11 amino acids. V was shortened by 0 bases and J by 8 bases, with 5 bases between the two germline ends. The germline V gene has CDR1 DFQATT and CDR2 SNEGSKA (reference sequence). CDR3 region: CSARERYEQFF. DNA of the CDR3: TGCAGTGCTAGAGAGAGATATGAGCAGTTCTTC.